The 18 T cell receptor beta chains presented below share a single source sample, sequenced in a study of T cells in Graves' hyperthyroidism and ophthalmopathy. TCR beta CDR3 regions were amplified from RNA transcripts. The primer set for the first-round RT-PCR of the TCR CDR3 was HTBI. TCRdb re-called the multiplex PCR reads through MiXCR, storing one row per CDR3 protein. The sample includes 490,000 or so distinct CDR3 sequences, around a fifth seen only once; the top ten take 49%. Input material: blood. The receptors come from a woman in her 70s with Graves' ophthalmopathy.

The chain carries TRBV9 and TRBJ1-4; unclear D gene. V was trimmed by 3 bases and J by 10 bases, leaving 16 bases between them. CDR3 length: 14 residues. Germline CDR1 SGDLS, CDR2 YYNGEE. The CDR3 reads CASSGGNIFGKLFF. CDR3 coding DNA: TGTGCCAGCAGCGGAGGTAACATCTTTGGAAAACTGTTTTTT.

This clonotype was seen ten or more times. The chain has TRBV6-2 or TRBV6-3 and TRBJ2-7, with TRBD2 identical over 10 bases. This CDR3 comprises 14 residues. CDR1 and CDR2 from the germline V gene are MNHEY and SVGEGT. V was clipped by 5 bases and J by 3 bases; unmatched bases: 4. The CDR3 nucleotides read TGTGCCAGCAGTAAAATAGCGGGAGGCTACGAGCAGTACTTC. Encoded protein: CASSKIAGGYEQYF.

This clonotype was recorded a few times. This may be a read error: a much more frequent sequence differs by one nucleotide. The V and J genes are TRBV5-1 and TRBJ1-1, with 8 bases lining up with TRBD1. Germline CDR1 is SGHRS and CDR2 is YFSETQ. The CDR3 totals 13 residues. The CDR3 spells CAGSPGTGGEAFF. The CDR3 DNA is TGCGCCGGCAGCCCCGGGACAGGAGGTGAAGCTTTCTTT.

This rearrangement joins TRBV6-1 to TRBJ2-1; TRBD2 matches at 8 bases. Germline CDR1 MNHNS, CDR2 SASEGT. Trimming took 6 bases from V and 0 from J; bases not matched to a gene: 1. The CDR3 covers 14 residues. In nucleotides, the CDR3 is TGTGCCAGCAGGGGGACTAGCTCCTACAATGAGCAGTTCTTC. Residues: CASRGTSSYNEQFF.

This sequence joins TRBV5-1 and TRBJ1-1; D perhaps matches TRBD1 (6 bases). The V end was cut by 4 bases, the J end by 0 bases, with 13 bases between. Germline CDR1 SGHRS, CDR2 YFSETQ. This CDR3 comprises 15 residues. The CDR3 coding sequence is TGCGCCAGCAGCACCCAAACAGGGTTGAACACTGAAGCTTTCTTT. Residues: CASSTQTGLNTEAFF.

The chain's CDR3 is CASSRLRTDDTQYF. The CDR3 DNA reads TGTGCCAGCAGCCGGCTCCGGACAGACGATACGCAGTATTTT. The rearrangement joins TRBV7-2 to TRBJ2-3; a weak D match, TRBD1 (6 bases). The CDR3 consists of 14 residues. From germline, CDR1 is SGHTA and CDR2 FQGNSA. The V end lost 5 bases, the J end lost 6 bases, and 15 bases lay between the germline ends.

This clonotype showed up just a few times. The rearrangement links TRBV5-1 to TRBJ2-3; weak D call: TRBD2 (5 bases). V was cut by 0 bases and J by 4 bases, with 12 bases left in between. The germline gives CDR1 SGHRS, CDR2 YFSETQ. The CDR3 extends over 15 amino acids. The CDR3 loop reads CASSLAARGSDTQYF. The CDR3 DNA reads as TGCGCCAGCAGCTTGGCCGCGCGAGGGTCAGATACGCAGTATTTT.

The table lists this clonotype with many counts. This rearrangement joins TRBV28 to TRBJ1-1, with D unclear. V was clipped by 7 bases and J by 4 bases, with 13 bases between them. Germline loops: CDR1 MDHEN, CDR2 SYDVKM. CDR3 length: 13 amino acids. The CDR3 DNA reads as TGTGCCAGCACCCAGGCCCCGGGCACTGAAGCTTTCTTT. This sequence encodes CASTQAPGTEAFF.

This sequence joins TRBV11-2 and TRBJ2-7; TRBD1 is a possible D gene (5 bases). This CDR3 contains 13 residues. The V end was cut by 7 bases, the J end by 2 bases, with 12 bases between. CDR1 and CDR2 from the germline V gene are SGHAT and FQNNGV. For the CDR3, the DNA is TGTGCCAGCACCATCCCAGGGACCTACGAGCAGTACTTC. Translation gives CASTIPGTYEQYF.

The rearrangement joins TRBV20-1 to TRBJ2-3; either TRBD1 or TRBD2 may supply D (6 bases each). V was shortened by 0 bases and J by 2 bases, with 15 bases between the two germline ends. The germline V gene has CDR1 DFQATT and CDR2 SNEGSKA (reference sequence). The CDR3 covers 16 residues. This chain's CDR3 is CSARDLRSGATDTQYF. DNA of the CDR3: TGCAGTGCTAGAGATCTTCGGTCGGGGGCCACAGATACGCAGTATTTT.

This clonotype was recorded a few times. The rearrangement uses TRBV3-1 and TRBJ1-5; D remains unclear. Between the trimmed V and J ends, which lost 1 base and 7 bases, there was a span of 8 bases. Germline loops: CDR1 LGHDT, CDR2 YNNKEL (reference sequence). The CDR3 totals 13 residues. The DNA of the CDR3 is TGTGCCAGCAGCCAAGGGTTTGGCCAGCCCCAGCATTTT. This encodes CASSQGFGQPQHF.

This clonotype was seen repeatedly, ten times or more. The chain is built from TRBV28 and TRBJ1-5; perhaps TRBD1 as D (6 bases). Trimming took off 5 bases at V and 3 bases at J, with 11 bases between the two ends. This CDR3 spans 14 amino acids. The V gene's germline CDR1 is MDHEN and CDR2 SYDVKM. Here the CDR3 reads CASSETGINQPQHF. Written as DNA, the CDR3 is TGTGCCAGCAGTGAGACAGGAATCAATCAGCCCCAGCATTTT.

The chain is built from TRBV24-1 and TRBJ2-3; no clear D. This CDR3 contains 13 residues. CDR1 KGHDR and CDR2 SFDVKD come from the germline V gene. The germline V and J ends were trimmed by 5 bases and 6 bases, with 11 bases remaining between them. CDR3 nucleotide sequence: TGTGCCACCAGTGGCGGAGAGCTTGATACGCAGTATTTT. This encodes CATSGGELDTQYF.

This clonotype has just a few counts. The V call is TRBV5-1, the J call TRBJ2-1; TRBD1 or TRBD2 may be the D gene (6 bases each). Germline assignment: CDR1 SGHRS and CDR2 YFSETQ. Trimming removed 0 bases from V and 3 bases from J, with 13 bases in between. This CDR3 comprises 16 residues. The CDR3 spells CASSLAGGAIYNEQFF. The CDR3 nucleotides read TGCGCCAGCAGCTTGGCCGGGGGCGCTATCTACAATGAGCAGTTCTTC.

This clonotype was observed a few times. The chain is built from TRBV18 and TRBJ1-5; D gene unclear. This CDR3 is built from 13 residues. V dropped 6 bases and J dropped 7 bases, with 13 bases sitting between them. Germline V CDR1 and CDR2: KGHSH, LQKENI. The CDR3 DNA reads TGTGCCAGCTCCCCTGCATTTGGCCAGCCCCAGCATTTT. Protein: CASSPAFGQPQHF.

This chain uses TRBV7-9 with TRBJ2-5; 8 bases line up with TRBD1. The CDR3 consists of 15 residues. Germline loops: CDR1 SEHNR, CDR2 FQNEAQ (reference sequence). V trimming: 6 bases; J trimming: 5 bases; junction bases outside the gene matches: 11. CDR3 nucleotides: TGTGCCAGCAGTCTACGACAGGGGCTGGGGGAGACCCAGTACTTC. Translating gives CASSLRQGLGETQYF.

A remark on this clonotype: Since a much larger clone is just one base distant, this may be a read error. V is TRBV27 and J is TRBJ1-1, with D unresolved. The CDR3 consists of 14 residues. The germline gives CDR1 MNHEY, CDR2 SMNVEV (reference sequence). The CDR3 nucleotides are TGTGCCAGAAGTTTATCGTATATGAACACTGAAGCTTTCTTT. It is translated as CARSLSYMNTEAFF.

The chain is built from TRBV6-1 and TRBJ1-3; D gene unclear. The CDR3 covers 15 residues. The V end was cut by 10 bases, the J end by 4 bases, with 20 bases between. CDR1 and CDR2 (germline): MNHNS, SASEGT. The DNA for the CDR3 is TGTGCCACCGGTCGGGCGGACGGTTTAGGAAACACCATATATTTT. Translated: CATGRADGLGNTIYF.